This T cell receptor (beta chain) was found in a study of blood T cell repertoires in COVID-19. About the study: Samples of COVID-19 (acute and convalescent) were obtained from the United States, Italy and Spain.

How the authors handled the data: Amplifying reference gene primers gave estimates of nucleated cell counts. TCRdb's copy holds only in-frame clones and misses some; the assay was immunoSEQ multiplex PCR. Clone size and the V and J calls come from that table; the DNA yielded D and trimming. Of 90,000 to 100,000 clones in the sample, 70% to 85% were seen once. The CDR3 totals 16 residues. V lost 6 bases to trimming and J lost 3 bases; unmatched junction nucleotides: 11. Looked up from germline, CDR1 is LGHDT and CDR2 is YNNKEL (reference sequence). Material for sequencing was peripheral blood. This TCR derives from a man in his 70s with active or convalescent COVID-19. V gene TRBV3-1 (or the pseudogene TRBV3-2) combines with J gene TRBJ2-5, with 9 bases that match TRBD1. CDR3 residues: CASRSLPGQGKETQYF. CDR3 in DNA: TGTGCCAGCAGGTCCCTACCGGGACAGGGAAAAGAGACCCAGTACTTC.